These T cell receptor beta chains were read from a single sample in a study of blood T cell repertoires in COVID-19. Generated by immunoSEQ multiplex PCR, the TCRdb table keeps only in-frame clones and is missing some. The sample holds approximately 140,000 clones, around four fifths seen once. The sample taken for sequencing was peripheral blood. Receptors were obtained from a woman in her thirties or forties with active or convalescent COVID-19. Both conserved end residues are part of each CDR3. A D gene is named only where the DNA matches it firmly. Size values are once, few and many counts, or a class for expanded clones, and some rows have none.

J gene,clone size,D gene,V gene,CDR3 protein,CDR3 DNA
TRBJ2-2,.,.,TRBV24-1,CATSDLDSPNTGELFF,TGTGCCACCAGTGATTTAGACAGCCCAAACACCGGGGAGCTGTTTTTT
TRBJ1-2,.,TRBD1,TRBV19,CASSPRGTGKNYGYTF,TGTGCCAGTAGTCCCAGAGGGACAGGGAAAAACTATGGCTACACCTTC
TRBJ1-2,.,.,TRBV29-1,CSGAGYYGYTF,TGCAGCGGGGCAGGGTACTATGGCTACACCTTC
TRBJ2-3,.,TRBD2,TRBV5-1,CASSLGGGSTDTQYF,TGCGCCAGCAGCTTGGGCGGGGGGAGCACAGATACGCAGTATTTT
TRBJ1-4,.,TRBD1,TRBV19,CASSARQGEFEKLFF,TGTGCCAGTAGTGCCCGACAGGGAGAATTTGAAAAACTGTTTTTT
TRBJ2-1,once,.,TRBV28,CASSRGNWADEQFF,TGTGCCAGCAGCCGGGGGAACTGGGCGGATGAGCAGTTCTTC
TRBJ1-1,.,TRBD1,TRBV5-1,CASSPTTGFNTEAFF,TGCGCCAGCAGCCCTACGACAGGGTTCAACACTGAAGCTTTCTTT
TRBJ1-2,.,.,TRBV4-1,CASSQEGTGSGYTF,TGCGCCAGCAGCCAAGAAGGAACGGGGTCTGGCTACACCTTC
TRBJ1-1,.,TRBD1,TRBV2,CASSRQGAEAFF,TGTGCCAGCAGTCGACAGGGGGCCGAAGCTTTCTTT
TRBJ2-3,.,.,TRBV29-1,CSVEGGGYTDTQYF,TGCAGCGTTGAGGGCGGGGGCTACACAGATACGCAGTATTTT
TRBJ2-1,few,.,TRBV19,CASTRRLFYGEQFF,TGTGCCAGTACCCGGAGACTCTTCTACGGTGAGCAGTTCTTC
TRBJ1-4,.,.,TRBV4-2,CASSQEVGALGKLFF,TGTGCCAGCAGCCAAGAAGTCGGTGCCCTAGGAAAACTGTTTTTT
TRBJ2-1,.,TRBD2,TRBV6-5,CASMAGVSYNEQFF,TGTGCCAGCATGGCGGGAGTGTCCTACAATGAGCAGTTCTTC
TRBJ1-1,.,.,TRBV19,CASSLPLEEAFF,TGTGCCAGTAGTTTACCCCTGGAGGAAGCTTTCTTT
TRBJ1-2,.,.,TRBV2,CASSGAQGTDDGYTF,TGTGCCAGCAGTGGAGCTCAGGGGACGGACGATGGCTACACCTTC
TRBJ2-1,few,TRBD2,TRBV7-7,CASSRSGGVEQFF,TGTGCCAGCAGTCGGAGCGGGGGCGTGGAGCAGTTCTTC
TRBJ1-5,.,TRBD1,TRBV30,CAWSGQGFRYSNQPQHF,TGTGCCTGGAGCGGACAGGGCTTCCGTTATAGCAATCAGCCCCAGCATTTT
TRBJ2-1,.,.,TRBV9,CASSVAGVGEQFF,TGTGCCAGCAGCGTTGCCGGAGTGGGTGAGCAGTTCTTC
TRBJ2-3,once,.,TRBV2,CASSERDTQYF,TGTGCCAGCAGTGAACGAGATACGCAGTATTTT
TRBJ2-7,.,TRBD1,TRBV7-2,CASSPGQNYEQYF,TGTGCCAGCAGCCCGGGACAGAACTACGAGCAGTACTTC
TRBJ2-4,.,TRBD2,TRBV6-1,CASSDELGLAGWAKNIQYF,TGTGCCAGCAGTGACGAACTGGGACTAGCGGGGTGGGCCAAAAACATTCAGTACTTC
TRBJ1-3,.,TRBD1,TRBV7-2,CASSRGTGGFSSSGNTIYF,TGTGCCAGCAGCCGCGGGACAGGGGGATTCTCAAGCTCTGGAAACACCATATATTTT
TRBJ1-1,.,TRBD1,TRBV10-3,CAISDTGTGVTEAFF,TGTGCCATCAGTGATACCGGGACAGGGGTAACTGAAGCTTTCTTT
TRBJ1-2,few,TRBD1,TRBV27,CASRGLRQGAPQDYGYTF,TGTGCCAGCAGGGGGCTGCGGCAGGGGGCGCCCCAGGACTATGGCTACACCTTC
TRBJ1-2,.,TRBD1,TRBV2,CASRRTRPGQGADYYGYTF,TGTGCCAGCAGACGAACCCGCCCGGGACAGGGGGCGGACTACTATGGCTACACCTTC
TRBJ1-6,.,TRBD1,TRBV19,CASSFGQGNSPLHF,TGTGCCAGTAGTTTTGGACAGGGGAATTCACCCCTCCACTTT
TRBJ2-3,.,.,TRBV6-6,CASSSPPGPHTDTQYF,TGTGCCAGCAGTTCCCCCCCGGGTCCACACACAGATACGCAGTATTTT
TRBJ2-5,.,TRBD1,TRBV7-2,CASRGTGQETQYF,TGTGCCAGCAGGGGGACAGGGCAAGAGACCCAGTACTTC
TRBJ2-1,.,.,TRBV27,CASSLEGGFSYNEQFF,TGTGCCAGCAGTTTAGAGGGAGGCTTCTCCTACAATGAGCAGTTCTTC
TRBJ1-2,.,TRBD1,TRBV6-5,CASSYFYSGQGGGYTF,TGTGCCAGCAGTTACTTTTACTCCGGACAGGGCGGGGGCTACACCTTC
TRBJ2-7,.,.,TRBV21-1,CASSPTPLREGRGEQYF,TGTGCCAGCAGCCCTACGCCCTTGAGGGAGGGGCGAGGGGAGCAGTACTTC
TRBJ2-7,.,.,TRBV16,CASSAVREQYF,TGTGCCAGCAGCGCCGTGAGGGAGCAGTACTTC
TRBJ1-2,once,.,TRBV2,CASSELEGGLGGYTF,TGTGCCAGCAGTGAACTTGAGGGAGGGTTGGGTGGCTACACCTTC
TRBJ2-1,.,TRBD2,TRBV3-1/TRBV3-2,CASSQTSENEQFF,TGTGCCAGCAGCCAAACTAGCGAGAATGAGCAGTTCTTC
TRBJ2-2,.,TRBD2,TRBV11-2,CASSSSGGNTGELFF,TGTGCCAGCAGTTCTAGCGGGGGGAACACCGGGGAGCTGTTTTTT